The clone carrying this T cell receptor (beta chain) is a singleton in its sample. What it binds is not known. The ends were cut back, 3 bases at V and 2 bases at J, with 17 bases in the middle. CDR1 and CDR2 from the germline V gene are DFQATT and SNEGSKA (reference sequence). The CDR3 runs 16 residues. This sample stems from a study of T cells in Graves' hyperthyroidism and ophthalmopathy. Study observations and caveats: Ophthalmopathy was predicted by the model a median of approximately 6 months ahead of onset.

Amplification yielded TCR beta CDR3 regions, with RNA transcripts as the source. The TCR CDR3 was amplified in a first-round RT-PCR using the HTBI primer set. TCRdb re-analysed the multiplex PCR reads in MiXCR, keeping a single row per CDR3 protein. The data show around 570,000 distinct CDR3 sequences, around 20% seen once. Material for sequencing was blood. The clonotype was recovered from a man in his forties with Graves' ophthalmopathy. This chain connects TRBV20-1 to TRBJ2-1; D not certain. DNA for the CDR3: TGCAGTGCTAGCAGGAAGGCCGCCGGCACCTACAATGAGCAGTTCTTC. It codes for CSASRKAAGTYNEQFF.